The 9 T cell receptor beta chains given below trace back to one sample, sequenced in a study of patients and donors after allogeneic stem cell transplantation. TCRdb itself ran the RT-PCR reads through MiXCR, one entry per CDR3 protein. The top ten hold approximately 10% of the sample, which has about 200,000 distinct CDR3 sequences, over 30% seen once. Specimen: blood, either unsorted or a sorted T cell fraction (not recorded which). The receptors here all came from a human donor who was either an allogeneic HSCT recipient or a stem cell or donor lymphocyte infusion donor (not recorded which). It is not recorded whose cells these are; they may come from a transplant donor.

The V gene is TRBV5-1, the J gene TRBJ2-5, with TRBD1 identical over 9 bases. CDR1 SGHRS and CDR2 YFSETQ come from the germline V gene. The CDR3 covers 14 residues. Trimming cost V 4 bases and J 5 bases; bases outside gene matches: 6. The CDR3 loop is CASSRGQGWETQYF. The CDR3 bases are TGCGCCAGCAGCCGGGGACAGGGTTGGGAGACCCAGTACTTC.

This clonotype was observed many times. The chain recombines TRBV12-3 or TRBV12-4 with TRBJ2-3; D gene ambiguous. Trimming took off 3 bases at V and 5 bases at J, with 3 bases between the two ends. The CDR3 is made up of 11 amino acids. In DNA, the CDR3 is TGTGCCAGCAGTTTGCGAGATACGCAGTATTTT. Protein product: CASSLRDTQYF.

This clonotype was picked up a small number of times. The rearrangement joins TRBV28 to TRBJ1-3; D unresolved. The germline CDR1 and CDR2 sequences are MDHEN and SYDVKM. This CDR3 comprises 15 residues. Trimming shortened V by 5 bases and J by 0 bases, and 11 bases separated the two germline ends. The CDR3 DNA sequence: TGTGCCAGCAGTGATCAGGAATTCTCTGGAAACACCATATATTTT. This sequence encodes CASSDQEFSGNTIYF.

This chain links TRBV28 with TRBJ2-3; no reliable D call. Germline V gene sequence: CDR1 MDHEN, CDR2 SYDVKM. Deletions cut 6 bases from V and 6 bases from J, with 13 bases between. The CDR3 is made up of 13 amino acids. The CDR3 region is CASRIGELDTQYF. DNA of the CDR3: TGTGCCAGCAGAATAGGCGAGCTGGATACGCAGTATTTT.

The CDR3 loop is CASSQEPGWGQPQHF. The DNA for the CDR3 is TGCGCCAGCAGCCAAGAACCCGGGTGGGGTCAGCCCCAGCATTTT. V usage is TRBV4-1 and J usage is TRBJ1-5; the D is unclear. The germline V gene has CDR1 MGHRA and CDR2 YSYEKL. CDR3 length: 15 residues. V lost 0 bases to trimming and J lost 6 bases, with 12 bases between them.

CDR3: CASWDFSRDYGYTF. The CDR3 region has the DNA TGTGCCAGCTGGGACTTTTCACGGGACTATGGCTACACCTTC. The V gene is TRBV13, the J gene TRBJ1-2, with D possibly being TRBD1 (5 bases). The CDR3 has 14 residues. Germline CDR1 and CDR2: PRHDT and FYEKMQ (reference sequence). With 8 bases removed from V and 3 bases from J, the gap between germline ends came to 16 bases.

The chain recombines TRBV27 with TRBJ1-4, with D perhaps TRBD1 (6 bases). Germline loops: CDR1 MNHEY, CDR2 SMNVEV (reference sequence). V gave up 1 base and J gave up 2 bases, with 11 bases separating them. The CDR3 spans 16 residues. The CDR3 coding sequence is TGTGCCAGCAGTTTATATCTGGGGGCTACTAATGAAAAACTGTTTTTT. Translated: CASSLYLGATNEKLFF.

This chain connects TRBV3-1 to TRBJ1-1, with unresolved D. Germline V gene sequence: CDR1 LGHDT, CDR2 YNNKEL (reference sequence). Trimming removed 1 base from V and 1 base from J, with 13 bases in between. CDR3 length equals 16 residues. This chain's CDR3 is CASSQVGDGRNTEAFF. CDR3 nucleotide sequence: TGTGCCAGCAGCCAAGTTGGCGACGGACGGAACACTGAAGCTTTCTTT.

The V call is TRBV4-1, the J call TRBJ1-1; possible D gene TRBD1, 6 bases. Germline loops: CDR1 MGHRA, CDR2 YSYEKL. The V end was cut by 0 bases, the J end by 6 bases, with 11 bases between. The CDR3 covers 14 residues. Written as DNA, the CDR3 is TGCGCCAGCAGCCAAGAAGGCCCAGGGGCTGAAGCTTTCTTT. Its protein product is CASSQEGPGAEAFF.